Below are 23 T cell receptor beta chains sequenced from a single sample in a study of blood T cell repertoires in COVID-19. This table comes from immunoSEQ multiplex PCR, and its TCRdb copy is limited to in-frame clones, with some not included. The table records approximately 340,000 clones, 80% to 90% of them present only once. The sequencing input was peripheral blood. The source is a man under 40 with COVID-19, enrolled during active disease.

CDR3 bases: TGCGCCAGCAGCCAAGGTTTGACCCGGGGAACTAATGAAAAACTGTTTTTT. Protein sequence: CASSQGLTRGTNEKLFF. The V and J genes are TRBV4-1 and TRBJ1-4; D is unclear. This CDR3 is 17 amino acids long. The germline CDR1 and CDR2 sequences are MGHRA and YSYEKL. The V gene lost 1 base and the J gene lost 1 base, with 13 bases spanning the gap.

Only a few counts were recorded for this clone. This rearrangement joins TRBV5-1 to TRBJ1-5; D uncertain. The CDR3 is made up of 15 amino acids. Per germline, CDR1 SGHRS and CDR2 YFSETQ. V was shortened by 0 bases and J by 0 bases, with 7 bases between the two germline ends. The CDR3 DNA follows: TGCGCCAGCAGCTTGGATGGCTTTAGCAATCAGCCCCAGCATTTT. It yields the protein CASSLDGFSNQPQHF.

This clone came up a few times. The rearrangement links TRBV5-6 to TRBJ2-1; a possible D gene is TRBD1 (6 bases). Looked up from germline, CDR1 is SGHDT and CDR2 is YYEEEE. Trimming removed 1 base at V and 8 bases at J, with 22 bases between. The CDR3 loop spans 17 amino acids. CDR3 DNA sequence: TGTGCCAGCAGCTTGTACTTCTTTGTGGGGGCCAGCGATGAGCAGTTCTTC. It translates to CASSLYFFVGASDEQFF.

This sequence joins TRBV19 and TRBJ1-5; 7 nucleotides align to TRBD1. Germline loops: CDR1 LNHDA, CDR2 SQIVND (reference sequence). CDR3 size: 14 residues. V was pared by 7 bases and J by 3 bases, with 6 bases of the junction left unmatched. CDR3 in amino acids: CASTGGRDNQPQHF. CDR3 nucleotides: TGTGCCAGTACAGGGGGTAGAGACAATCAGCCCCAGCATTTT. Variable domain in full (rest from reference TRBV19 and TRBJ1-5): DGGITQSPKYLFRKEGQNVTLSCEQNLNHDAMYWYRQDPGQGLRLIYYSQIVNDFQKGDIAEGYSVSREKKESFPLTVTSAQKNPTAFYLCASTGGRDNQPQHFGDGTRLSIL.

The chain combines TRBV7-9 with TRBJ2-3; TRBD2 matches 9 bases. The junction had 13 bases not matched to a gene; V was cut back by 5 bases and J by 4 bases. The CDR3 has 17 amino acids. From germline, CDR1 is SEHNR and CDR2 FQNEAQ (reference sequence). In DNA, the CDR3 is TGTGCCAGCAGCCCCGGTGGTGGTAGCGGGGGTGCAGATACGCAGTATTTT. Protein sequence: CASSPGGGSGGADTQYF. The full variable domain, rest sourced from reference TRBV7-9 and TRBJ2-3, is DTGVSQNPRHKITKRGQNVTFRCDPISEHNRLYWYRQTLGQGPEFLTYFQNEAQLEKSRLLSDRFSAERPKGSFSTLEIQRTEQGDSAMYLCASSPGGGSGGADTQYFGPGTRLTVL.

This rearrangement joins TRBV5-1 to TRBJ2-3, with D unresolved. The CDR3 has 17 amino acids. The V end was cut by 0 bases, the J end by 0 bases, with 14 bases between. CDR1 and CDR2 (germline): SGHRS, YFSETQ. For the CDR3, the DNA is TGCGCCAGCAGCTTGGACCTGGCTCCGACTAGCACAGATACGCAGTATTTT. It is translated as CASSLDLAPTSTDTQYF.

The rearrangement uses TRBV7-2 and TRBJ2-7; D not certain. The CDR3 is 14 amino acids. CDR1 and CDR2 (germline): SGHTA, FQGNSA. Trimming removed 1 base from V and 0 bases from J, with 7 bases in between. CDR3: CASSLVVFSYEQYF. In DNA, the CDR3 is TGTGCCAGCAGCTTAGTTGTCTTCTCCTACGAGCAGTACTTC.

V is TRBV11-2 and J is TRBJ1-5, with D uncertain. Germline CDR1 reads SGHAT; CDR2 reads FQNNGV. V was cut by 4 bases and J by 6 bases, with 16 bases left in between. CDR3 size: 15 residues. CDR3 sequence (DNA): TGTGCCAGCAGCTCGGGGAGACCGGGAGGTCAGCCCCAGCATTTT. Amino acid sequence: CASSSGRPGGQPQHF.

The V and J genes are TRBV7-9 and TRBJ2-7; TRBD1 agrees at 10 bases. The length of the CDR3 is 16 residues. Germline V gene data show CDR1 as SEHNR and CDR2 as FQNEAQ (reference sequence). The V segment lost 5 bases and the J segment 3 bases; nucleotides outside the gene matches: 10. Here the CDR3 DNA reads TGTGCCAGCAGCACCACCGGGACAGGGGTTATCTACGAGCAGTACTTC. Protein: CASSTTGTGVIYEQYF.

The gene calls are TRBV19 and TRBJ2-5; 8 positions match TRBD1. Trimming cost V 1 base and J 2 bases; bases outside gene matches: 3. The length of the CDR3 is 15 residues. In germline, CDR1 is LNHDA, CDR2 SQIVND (reference sequence). In DNA form, the CDR3 reads TGTGCCAGTAGTATAGCCTACAGGGGGCAAGAGACCCAGTACTTC. Translation: CASSIAYRGQETQYF.

The chain combines TRBV18 with TRBJ2-7, with 9 bases lining up with TRBD1. This CDR3 spans 17 amino acids. V lost 3 bases and J lost 2; bases outside the gene matches: 11. Germline loops: CDR1 KGHSH, CDR2 LQKENI. The DNA of the CDR3 is TGTGCCAGCTCACCCATATCCGGGACAGGGCTTCCCTACGAGCAGTACTTC. Translation: CASSPISGTGLPYEQYF. Full variable domain (remainder filled in from reference TRBV18 and TRBJ2-7): NAGVMQNPRHLVRRRGQEARLRCSPMKGHSHVYWYRQLPEEGLKFMVYLQKENIIDESGMPKERFSAEFPKEGPSILRIQQVVRGDSAAYFCASSPISGTGLPYEQYFGPGTRLTVT.

This clone was seen once. One end of the junction is discordant with germline, which a read error may explain. This chain's CDR3 is CASSLVAGAYSEQFF. The CDR3 DNA sequence: TGTGCCAGCAGCTTAGTGGCGGGAGCCTACAGTGAGCAGTTCTTC. The genes are TRBV11-2 and TRBJ2-1, with TRBD2 matching 7 bases. CDR1 is SGHAT, CDR2 FQNNGV, per germline. The CDR3 runs to 15 residues.

The J gene is TRBJ2-1, the V gene TRBV5-6; 11 bases align to TRBD2. CDR1 is SGHDT, CDR2 YYEEEE, per germline. The CDR3 consists of 15 residues. V dropped 0 bases and J dropped 10; count of bases not matched to a gene: 6. The CDR3, as DNA: TGTGCCAGCAGCTTGGGTAGCGGGGGGGCCAGAGAGCAGTTCTTC. Translation: CASSLGSGGAREQFF. Supplemented by reference TRBV5-6 and TRBJ2-1, the full variable domain reads DAGVTQSPTHLIKTRGQQVTLRCSPKSGHDTVSWYQQALGQGPQFIFQYYEEEERQRGNFPDRFSGHQFPNYSSELNVNALLLGDSALYLCASSLGSGGAREQFFGPGTRLTVL.

The sample holds one count of this clone. J is TRBJ2-1 and V is TRBV20-1, with D tentatively TRBD2 (6 bases). V was clipped by 3 bases and J by 4 bases, with 13 bases between them. Germline V gene data show CDR1 as DFQATT and CDR2 as SNEGSKA (reference sequence). The CDR3 length is 14 residues. The CDR3 loop reads CSASDRGKYNEQFF. The CDR3 DNA reads TGCAGTGCTAGTGACCGCGGGAAATACAATGAGCAGTTCTTC.

The chain couples TRBV30 to TRBJ2-2, with 8 bases identical to TRBD1. The CDR3 length is 15 residues. V dropped 2 bases and J dropped 5; count of bases not matched to a gene: 7. Germline values: CDR1 GTSNPN, CDR2 SVGIG (reference sequence). The CDR3 DNA reads as TGTGCCTGGAGTCGCCGGGACAGGCAAACCGGGGAGCTGTTTTTT. Its protein product is CAWSRRDRQTGELFF.

The chain links TRBV30 to TRBJ2-7, with a weak D call TRBD2 (5 bases). CDR3 length: 13 residues. V lost 2 bases and J 2 bases, leaving 10 bases between the germline ends. Germline V gives CDR1 GTSNPN, CDR2 SVGIG (reference sequence). CDR3 region: CAWSRGSTYEQYF. The CDR3 nucleotides read TGTGCCTGGAGTCGGGGATCCACCTACGAGCAGTACTTC.

The V gene is TRBV30, the J gene TRBJ2-5, with 11 bases identical to TRBD1. The V gene's germline CDR1 is GTSNPN and CDR2 SVGIG (reference sequence). V trimming: 3 bases; J trimming: 5 bases; junction bases outside the gene matches: 8. The CDR3 is 15 residues long. CDR3 nucleotides: TGTGCCTGGAGCTCACGGACAGGGGGCGGCGAGACCCAGTACTTC. It translates to CAWSSRTGGGETQYF.

The V call is TRBV7-2, the J call TRBJ1-5; maybe TRBD1 (6 bases). V was pared by 5 bases and J by 0 bases, with 17 bases between. Germline V gene data show CDR1 as SGHTA and CDR2 as FQGNSA. The CDR3 length is 17 residues. This CDR3 is CASSNPGRGYSNQPQHF. CDR3 in DNA: TGTGCCAGCAGCAACCCAGGGAGGGGGTATAGCAATCAGCCCCAGCATTTT.

The chain joins TRBV4-3 to TRBJ2-3, with 15 bases matching TRBD2. The germline V gene encodes CDR1 LGHNA and CDR2 YSLEER. The CDR3 contains 17 residues. V was pared by 4 bases and J by 2 bases, with 4 bases of the junction left unmatched. This CDR3 is CASSPGTSGRYTDTQYF. The DNA for the CDR3 is TGCGCCAGCAGCCCCGGGACTAGCGGGAGGTACACAGATACGCAGTATTTT.

This clone was found a few times. The gene calls are TRBV5-1 and TRBJ2-7; D gene ambiguous. The germline V gene encodes CDR1 SGHRS and CDR2 YFSETQ. Trimming shortened V by 0 bases and J by 3 bases, and 10 bases separated the two germline ends. The CDR3 sequence is 14 residues long. CDR3 sequence (DNA): TGCGCCAGCAGCTTGGAGGCTAGAGGCTACGAGCAGTACTTC. Its translation is CASSLEARGYEQYF.

The chain employs TRBV28 and TRBJ2-7; D gene ambiguous. V was trimmed by 2 bases and J by 3 bases, leaving 11 bases between them. The CDR3 runs to 14 residues. The V gene's germline CDR1 is MDHEN and CDR2 SYDVKM. CDR3 bases: TGTGCCAGCAGTTTAGAGTCAGGATTCTACGAGCAGTACTTC. This gives the protein CASSLESGFYEQYF.

V usage is TRBV10-3 and J usage is TRBJ2-3; the match to TRBD1 covers 7 bases. CDR3 length: 16 residues. Germline-derived CDR1 and CDR2 are ENHRY and SYGVKD. V was clipped by 10 bases and J by 3 bases; unmatched bases: 16. CDR3 coding DNA: TGTGCCACCAACCCGGGTGGGACAGAAGGGACAGATACGCAGTATTTT. Protein sequence: CATNPGGTEGTDTQYF.

This chain links TRBV19 with TRBJ1-1, with D possibly being TRBD1 (5 bases). V was shortened by 3 bases and J by 4 bases, with 9 bases between the two germline ends. This CDR3 contains 13 residues. CDR1 is LNHDA and CDR2 is SQIVND in the germline V gene (reference sequence). The CDR3 spells CASSIAGGTEAFF. CDR3 sequence (DNA): TGTGCCAGTAGTATCGCCGGGGGCACTGAAGCTTTCTTT. The full variable domain, in which reference TRBV19 and TRBJ1-1 provide the parts outside the CDR3, is DGGITQSPKYLFRKEGQNVTLSCEQNLNHDAMYWYRQDPGQGLRLIYYSQIVNDFQKGDIAEGYSVSREKKESFPLTVTSAQKNPTAFYLCASSIAGGTEAFFGQGTRLTVV.